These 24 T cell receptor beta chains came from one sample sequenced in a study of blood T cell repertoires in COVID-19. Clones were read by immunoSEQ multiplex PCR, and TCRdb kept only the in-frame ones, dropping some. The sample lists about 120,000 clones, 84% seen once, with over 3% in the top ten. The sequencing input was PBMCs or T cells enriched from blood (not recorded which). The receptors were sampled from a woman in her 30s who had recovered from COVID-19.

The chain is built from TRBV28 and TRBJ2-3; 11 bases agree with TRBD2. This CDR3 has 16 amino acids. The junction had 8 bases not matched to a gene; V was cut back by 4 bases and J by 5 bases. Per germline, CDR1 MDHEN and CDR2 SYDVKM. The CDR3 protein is CASSYTSGSFGDTQYF. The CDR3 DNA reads TGTGCCAGCAGTTACACTAGCGGGAGCTTTGGAGATACGCAGTATTTT.

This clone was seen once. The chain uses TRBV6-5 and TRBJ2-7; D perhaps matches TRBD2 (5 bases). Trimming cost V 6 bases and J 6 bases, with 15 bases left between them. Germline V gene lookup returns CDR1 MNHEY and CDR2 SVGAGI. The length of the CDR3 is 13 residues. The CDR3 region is CASSSTSLVEQYF. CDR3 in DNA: TGTGCCAGCAGCTCAACTAGTTTGGTCGAGCAGTACTTC.

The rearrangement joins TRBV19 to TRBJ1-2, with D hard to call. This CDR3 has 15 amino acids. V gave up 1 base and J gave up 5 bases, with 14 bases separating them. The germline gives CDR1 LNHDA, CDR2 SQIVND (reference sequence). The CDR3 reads CASSIGRGSPYGYTF. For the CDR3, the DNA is TGTGCCAGTAGTATAGGGCGCGGGAGCCCTTATGGCTACACCTTC.

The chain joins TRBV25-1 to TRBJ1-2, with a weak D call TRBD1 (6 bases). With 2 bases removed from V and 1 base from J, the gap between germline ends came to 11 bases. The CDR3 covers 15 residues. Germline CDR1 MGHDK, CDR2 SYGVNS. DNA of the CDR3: TGTGCCAGCAGTGAAAAGGGACACGTTAACTATGGCTACACCTTC. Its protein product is CASSEKGHVNYGYTF.

For the CDR3, the DNA is TGTGCCAGCGGGAGTGGACTAGCGGGTTTCAGCGAGCAGTACTTC. Its translation is CASGSGLAGFSEQYF. This rearrangement joins TRBV2 to TRBJ2-7; 11 positions agree with TRBD2. The CDR3 extends over 15 amino acids. Germline loops: CDR1 SNHLY, CDR2 FYNNEI. Trimming at V came to 8 bases and at J to 6 bases, leaving 12 bases not matched to a gene.

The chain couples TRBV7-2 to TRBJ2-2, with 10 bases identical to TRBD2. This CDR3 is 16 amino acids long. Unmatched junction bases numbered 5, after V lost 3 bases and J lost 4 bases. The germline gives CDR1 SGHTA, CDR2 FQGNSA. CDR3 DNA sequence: TGTGCCAGCAGCTTCCTAGCGGGAGACGTCACCGGGGAGCTGTTTTTT. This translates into CASSFLAGDVTGELFF.

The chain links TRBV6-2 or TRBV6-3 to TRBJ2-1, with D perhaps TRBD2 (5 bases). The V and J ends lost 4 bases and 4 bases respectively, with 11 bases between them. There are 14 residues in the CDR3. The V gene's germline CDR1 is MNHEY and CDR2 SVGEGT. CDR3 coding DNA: TGTGCCAGCAGTTCAGACGGGGAGTACAATGAGCAGTTCTTC. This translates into CASSSDGEYNEQFF.

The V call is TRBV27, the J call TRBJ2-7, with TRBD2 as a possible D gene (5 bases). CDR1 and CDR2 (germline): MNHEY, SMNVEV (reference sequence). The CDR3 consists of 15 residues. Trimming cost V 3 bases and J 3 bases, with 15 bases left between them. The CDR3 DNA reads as TGTGCCAGCAGTTTTGGGAGCGGACCCCACTACGAGCAGTACTTC. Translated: CASSFGSGPHYEQYF.

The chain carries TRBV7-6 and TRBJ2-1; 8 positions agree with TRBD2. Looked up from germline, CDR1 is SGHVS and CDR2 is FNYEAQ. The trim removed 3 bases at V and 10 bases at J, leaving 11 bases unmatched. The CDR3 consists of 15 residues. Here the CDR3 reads CASSLARRTGGEQFF. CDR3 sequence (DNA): TGTGCCAGCAGCTTGGCGCGACGGACGGGAGGGGAGCAGTTCTTC.

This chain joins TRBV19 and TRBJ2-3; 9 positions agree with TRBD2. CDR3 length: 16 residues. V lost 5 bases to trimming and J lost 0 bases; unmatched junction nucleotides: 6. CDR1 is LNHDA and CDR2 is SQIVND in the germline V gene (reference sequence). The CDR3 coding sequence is TGTGCCAGTAGTCTAGCGGGGACTTATAGCACAGATACGCAGTATTTT. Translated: CASSLAGTYSTDTQYF. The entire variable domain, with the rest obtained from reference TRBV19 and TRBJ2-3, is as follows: DGGITQSPKYLFRKEGQNVTLSCEQNLNHDAMYWYRQDPGQGLRLIYYSQIVNDFQKGDIAEGYSVSREKKESFPLTVTSAQKNPTAFYLCASSLAGTYSTDTQYFGPGTRLTVL.

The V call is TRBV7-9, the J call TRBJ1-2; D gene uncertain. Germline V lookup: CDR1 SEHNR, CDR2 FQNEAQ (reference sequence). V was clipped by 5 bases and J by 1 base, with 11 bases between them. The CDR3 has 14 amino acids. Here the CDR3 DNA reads TGTGCCAGCAGCCTAGGTTCCTTTAACTATGGCTACACCTTC. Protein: CASSLGSFNYGYTF.

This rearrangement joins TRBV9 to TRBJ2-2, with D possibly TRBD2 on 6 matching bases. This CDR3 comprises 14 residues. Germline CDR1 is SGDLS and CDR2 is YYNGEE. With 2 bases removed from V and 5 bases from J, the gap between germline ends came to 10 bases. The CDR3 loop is CASSVYGGTGELFF. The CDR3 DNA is TGTGCCAGCAGCGTTTATGGGGGGACCGGGGAGCTGTTTTTT.

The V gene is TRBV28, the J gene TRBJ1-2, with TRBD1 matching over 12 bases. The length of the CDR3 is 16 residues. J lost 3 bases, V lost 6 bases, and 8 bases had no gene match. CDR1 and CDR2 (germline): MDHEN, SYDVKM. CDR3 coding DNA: TGTGCCAGCAGGGAAAGCGGGACAGGGGGCTACTATGGCTACACCTTC. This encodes CASRESGTGGYYGYTF.

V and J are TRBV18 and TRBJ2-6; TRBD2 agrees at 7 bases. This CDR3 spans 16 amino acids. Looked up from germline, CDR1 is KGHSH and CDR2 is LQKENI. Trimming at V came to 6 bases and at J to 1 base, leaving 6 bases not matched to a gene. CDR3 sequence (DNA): TGTGCCAGCTCCCCCGGCGGGGGATCTGGGGCCAACGTCCTGACTTTC. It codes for CASSPGGGSGANVLTF.

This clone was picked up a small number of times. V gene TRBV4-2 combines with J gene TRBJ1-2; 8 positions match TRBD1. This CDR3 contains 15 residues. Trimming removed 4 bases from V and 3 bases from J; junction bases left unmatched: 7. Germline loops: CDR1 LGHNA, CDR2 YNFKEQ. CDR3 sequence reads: CASSLGQVSDYGYTF. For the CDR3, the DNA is TGTGCCAGCAGCCTGGGACAGGTCTCAGACTATGGCTACACCTTC.

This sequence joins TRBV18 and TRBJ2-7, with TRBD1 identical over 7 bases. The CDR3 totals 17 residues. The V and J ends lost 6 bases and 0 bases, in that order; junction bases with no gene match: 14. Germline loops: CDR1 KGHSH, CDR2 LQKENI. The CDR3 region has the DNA TGTGCCAGCTCCCCCCTTAAGGGGGCTCCGAGCTCCTACGAGCAGTACTTC. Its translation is CASSPLKGAPSSYEQYF. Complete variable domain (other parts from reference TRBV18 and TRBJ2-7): NAGVMQNPRHLVRRRGQEARLRCSPMKGHSHVYWYRQLPEEGLKFMVYLQKENIIDESGMPKERFSAEFPKEGPSILRIQQVVRGDSAAYFCASSPLKGAPSSYEQYFGPGTRLTVT.

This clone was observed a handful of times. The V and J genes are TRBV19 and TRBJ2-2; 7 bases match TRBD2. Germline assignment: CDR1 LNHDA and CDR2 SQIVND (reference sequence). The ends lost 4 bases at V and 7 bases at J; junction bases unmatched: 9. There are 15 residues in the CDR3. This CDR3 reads CASSTLRTSIGELFF. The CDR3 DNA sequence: TGTGCCAGTAGTACCCTGCGGACTAGTATCGGGGAGCTGTTTTTT.

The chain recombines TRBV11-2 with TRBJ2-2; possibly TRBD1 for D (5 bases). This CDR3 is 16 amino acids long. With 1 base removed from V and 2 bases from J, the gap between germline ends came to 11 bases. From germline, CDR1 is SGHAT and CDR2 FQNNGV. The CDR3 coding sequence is TGTGCCAGCAGCTTAGTTGGGGCCTCCAACACCGGGGAGCTGTTTTTT. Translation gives CASSLVGASNTGELFF.

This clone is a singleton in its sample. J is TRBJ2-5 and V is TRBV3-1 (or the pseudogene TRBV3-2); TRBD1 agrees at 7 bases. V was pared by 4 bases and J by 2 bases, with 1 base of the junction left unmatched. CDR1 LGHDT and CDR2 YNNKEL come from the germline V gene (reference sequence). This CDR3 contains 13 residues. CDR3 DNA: TGTGCCAGCAGCCGGGGACAGCAAGAGACCCAGTACTTC. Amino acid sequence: CASSRGQQETQYF.

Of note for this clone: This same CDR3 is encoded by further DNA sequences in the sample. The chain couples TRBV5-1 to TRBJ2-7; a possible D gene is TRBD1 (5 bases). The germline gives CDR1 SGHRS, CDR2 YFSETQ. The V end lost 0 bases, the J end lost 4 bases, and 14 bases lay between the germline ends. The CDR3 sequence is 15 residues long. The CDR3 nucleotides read TGCGCCAGCAGCTTGGACCAGGGAAGGGGTTACGAGCAGTACTTC. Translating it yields CASSLDQGRGYEQYF.

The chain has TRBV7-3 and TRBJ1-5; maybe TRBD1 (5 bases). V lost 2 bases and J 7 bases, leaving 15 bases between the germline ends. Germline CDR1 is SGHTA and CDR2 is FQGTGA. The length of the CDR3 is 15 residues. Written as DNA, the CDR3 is TGTGCCAGCAGCTTAGGGGGAGGGATTGGACAGCCCCAGCATTTT. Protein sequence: CASSLGGGIGQPQHF.

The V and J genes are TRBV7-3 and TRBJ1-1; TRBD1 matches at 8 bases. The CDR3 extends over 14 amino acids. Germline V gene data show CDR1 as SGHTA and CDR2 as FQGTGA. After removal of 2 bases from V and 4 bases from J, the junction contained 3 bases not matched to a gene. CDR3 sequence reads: CASSLQGASTEAFF. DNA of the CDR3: TGTGCCAGCAGCTTACAGGGGGCGAGCACTGAAGCTTTCTTT.

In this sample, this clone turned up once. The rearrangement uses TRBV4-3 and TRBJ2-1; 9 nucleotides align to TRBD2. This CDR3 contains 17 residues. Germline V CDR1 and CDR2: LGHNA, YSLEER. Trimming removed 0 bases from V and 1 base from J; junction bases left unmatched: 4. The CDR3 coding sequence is TGCGCCAGCAGCCAAGATGGACTAGCGCTTTCCTACAATGAGCAGTTCTTC. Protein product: CASSQDGLALSYNEQFF.

The CDR3 bases are TGCGCCAGCAGCCAGGGGGGGGGACAGGGGACTAGCAATCAGCCCCAGCATTTT. This encodes CASSQGGGQGTSNQPQHF. The genes are TRBV4-1 and TRBJ1-5; 10 bases agree with TRBD1. The CDR3 spans 18 residues. CDR1 is MGHRA, CDR2 YSYEKL, per germline. V was pared by 3 bases and J by 0 bases, with 8 bases of the junction left unmatched.